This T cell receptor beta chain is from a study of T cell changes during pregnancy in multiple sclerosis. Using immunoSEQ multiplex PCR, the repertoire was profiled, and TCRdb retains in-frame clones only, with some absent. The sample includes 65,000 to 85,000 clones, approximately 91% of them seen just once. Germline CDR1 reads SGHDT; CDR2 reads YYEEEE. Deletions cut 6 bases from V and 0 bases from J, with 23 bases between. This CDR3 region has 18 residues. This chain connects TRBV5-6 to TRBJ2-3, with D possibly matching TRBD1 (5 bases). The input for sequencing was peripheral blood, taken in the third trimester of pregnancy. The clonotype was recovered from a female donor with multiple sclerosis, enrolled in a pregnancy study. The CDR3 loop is CASIPQDVRTISTDTQYF. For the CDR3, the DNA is TGTGCCAGCATACCCCAGGACGTACGGACAATTAGCACAGATACGCAGTATTTT.